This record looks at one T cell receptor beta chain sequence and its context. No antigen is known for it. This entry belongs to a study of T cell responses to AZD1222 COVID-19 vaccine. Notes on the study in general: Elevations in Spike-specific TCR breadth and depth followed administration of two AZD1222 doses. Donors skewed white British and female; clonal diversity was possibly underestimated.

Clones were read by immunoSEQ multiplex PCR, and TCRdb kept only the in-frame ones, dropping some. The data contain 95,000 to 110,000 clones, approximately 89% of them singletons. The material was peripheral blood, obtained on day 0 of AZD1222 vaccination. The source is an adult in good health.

CDR3 in amino acids: CATLGRRNYGYTF. DNA of the CDR3: TGTGCCACCCTGGGACGCCGAAACTATGGCTACACCTTC. The chain uses TRBV2 and TRBJ1-2; tentatively, D is TRBD1 (5 bases). V was pared by 10 bases and J by 2 bases, with 14 bases between. This CDR3 has 13 residues. Germline values: CDR1 SNHLY, CDR2 FYNNEI.